The 16 T cell receptor beta chains below were found in one sample sequenced in a study of blood T cell repertoires in COVID-19. Here immunoSEQ multiplex PCR was the method, and the copy in TCRdb shows in-frame clones only, minus some. The profile covers over 200,000 clones, with 75% to 90% appearing a single time and under 2.5% taken by the ten largest. The sequenced sample consisted of PBMCs or T cells enriched from blood (not recorded which). These receptor sequences come from a woman aged 45-60 years who had recovered from COVID-19.

The rearrangement uses TRBV5-1 and TRBJ2-7; D may be TRBD1 (6 bases). Trimming left V 2 bases short and J 4 bases short, with 16 bases between. CDR3 size: 15 residues. Germline V gene lookup returns CDR1 SGHRS and CDR2 YFSETQ. The CDR3 here is CASSFGRGSLYEQYF. In DNA, the CDR3 is TGCGCCAGCAGCTTTGGCAGGGGTTCGTTGTACGAGCAGTACTTC.

The chain combines TRBV29-1 with TRBJ1-4; no clear D gene. There are 14 residues in the CDR3. Germline V lookup: CDR1 SQVTM, CDR2 ANQGSEA. V was cut by 7 bases and J by 0 bases, with 12 bases left in between. The CDR3 is CSATIRATNEKLFF. DNA for the CDR3: TGCAGCGCAACGATTCGGGCAACTAATGAAAAACTGTTTTTT.

The V call is TRBV19, the J call TRBJ1-1, with a weak D call TRBD1 (6 bases). The CDR3 has 13 amino acids. Trimming cost V 6 bases and J 5 bases, with 13 bases left between them. From germline, CDR1 is LNHDA and CDR2 SQIVND (reference sequence). In DNA form, the CDR3 reads TGTGCCAGTAGCGTCGGGGGGCCGACTGAAGCTTTCTTT. Encoded protein: CASSVGGPTEAFF.

This clone was found a few times. This chain joins TRBV9 and TRBJ1-5, with unresolved D. V was pared by 0 bases and J by 4 bases, with 5 bases between. The CDR3 has 13 amino acids. From germline, CDR1 is SGDLS and CDR2 YYNGEE. This chain's CDR3 is CASSVGQNQPQHF. Written as DNA, the CDR3 is TGTGCCAGCAGCGTAGGGCAGAATCAGCCCCAGCATTTT.

V gene TRBV27 combines with J gene TRBJ1-2; 9 bases line up with TRBD1. The germline V gene encodes CDR1 MNHEY and CDR2 SMNVEV (reference sequence). The CDR3 runs to 15 residues. The ends lost 4 bases at V and 7 bases at J; junction bases unmatched: 10. Here the CDR3 reads CASSSWDRVGAGYTF. CDR3 nucleotide sequence: TGTGCCAGCAGTTCCTGGGACAGGGTAGGCGCTGGCTACACCTTC.

The chain uses TRBV19 and TRBJ2-6, with 7 bases fitting TRBD1. CDR3 length equals 15 residues. Germline values: CDR1 LNHDA, CDR2 SQIVND (reference sequence). J gave up 5 bases and V 3 bases, and 4 bases lay outside the gene matches. The CDR3 sequence is CASSIGQVRANVLTF. As DNA, the CDR3 is TGTGCCAGTAGTATCGGACAGGTTCGGGCCAACGTCCTGACTTTC.

A single count supports this clone. The CDR3 reads CATSRSPKGAMETQYF. In nucleotides, the CDR3 is TGTGCCACCAGCAGGTCCCCCAAGGGGGCAATGGAGACCCAGTACTTC. The chain links TRBV15 to TRBJ2-5; 7 bases are shared with TRBD1. J lost 5 bases, V lost 3 bases, and 12 bases had no gene match. This CDR3 spans 16 amino acids. Germline lookup yields CDR1 LNHNV and CDR2 YYDKDF (reference sequence). The full variable domain, completed using reference TRBV15 and TRBJ2-5, is DAMVIQNPRYQVTQFGKPVTLSCSQTLNHNVMYWYQQKSSQAPKLLFHYYDKDFNNEADTPDNFQSRRPNTSFCFLDIRSPGLGDTAMYLCATSRSPKGAMETQYFGPGTRLLVL.

The V gene is TRBV15, the J gene TRBJ2-7, with D perhaps TRBD2 (5 bases). CDR1 is LNHNV and CDR2 is YYDKDF in the germline V gene (reference sequence). This CDR3 comprises 15 residues. Trimming pared 1 base from V and 5 bases from J, leaving 15 bases between. CDR3 residues: CATSRVEAPRDEQYF. In DNA form, the CDR3 reads TGTGCCACCAGCAGAGTGGAGGCCCCGAGGGACGAGCAGTACTTC.

J is TRBJ2-7 and V is TRBV20-1; D is undetermined. Trimming cost V 3 bases and J 6 bases, with 12 bases left between them. Germline V gives CDR1 DFQATT, CDR2 SNEGSKA (reference sequence). CDR3 length: 12 residues. CDR3 residues: CSASAARREQYF. In nucleotides, the CDR3 is TGCAGTGCTAGTGCGGCGAGGCGCGAGCAGTACTTC.

The chain has TRBV28 and TRBJ2-7, with TRBD1 matching 7 bases. Germline CDR1 is MDHEN and CDR2 is SYDVKM. CDR3 length equals 17 residues. The trim removed 3 bases at V and 0 bases at J, leaving 11 bases unmatched. CDR3 bases: TGTGCCAGCAGTTTGGGTTTTTCGGGACAGAACTCCTACGAGCAGTACTTC. It translates to CASSLGFSGQNSYEQYF.

CDR3 in DNA: TGTGCCAGCAGTGAACAGGGGTCGCTGATCAATCAGCCCCAGCATTTT. Translated: CASSEQGSLINQPQHF. This chain joins TRBV2 and TRBJ1-5, with D possibly being TRBD1 (6 bases). Germline V lookup: CDR1 SNHLY, CDR2 FYNNEI. The CDR3 covers 16 residues. Trimming cost V 2 bases and J 3 bases, with 14 bases left between them.

This chain connects TRBV6-5 to TRBJ1-6; TRBD1 matches at 8 bases. The germline CDR1 and CDR2 sequences are MNHEY and SVGAGI. CDR3 size: 15 residues. After removal of 6 bases from V and 8 bases from J, the junction contained 9 bases not matched to a gene. In DNA, the CDR3 is TGTGCCAGCAGGTCGGGCAGGGGGCAGGATTCACCCCTCCACTTT. This translates into CASRSGRGQDSPLHF.

The CDR3 bases are TGTGCCAGCAGCATCCGGACAGGGGAACGGGTGCAGTTCTTC. Translating gives CASSIRTGERVQFF. This sequence joins TRBV5-6 and TRBJ2-1; 9 nucleotides line up with TRBD1. The length of the CDR3 is 14 residues. V dropped 4 bases and J dropped 12; count of bases not matched to a gene: 11. Per the germline V gene, CDR1 is SGHDT and CDR2 is YYEEEE.

The rearrangement uses TRBV5-6 and TRBJ2-7, with a tentative D call TRBD2 (6 bases). The V end was cut by 3 bases, the J end by 2 bases, with 15 bases between. The germline CDR1 and CDR2 sequences are SGHDT and YYEEEE. CDR3 length equals 15 residues. The CDR3 DNA is TGTGCCAGCAGCTCTGGAGGTAGCGGCCCCTACGAGCAGTACTTC. Translation gives CASSSGGSGPYEQYF.

The chain joins TRBV24-1 to TRBJ1-5; D uncertain. There are 14 residues in the CDR3. Trimming removed 6 bases from V and 3 bases from J, with 11 bases in between. Germline V gives CDR1 KGHDR, CDR2 SFDVKD. The CDR3 nucleotides are TGTGCCACCAGTCCGGGGTTTCCCAATCAGCCCCAGCATTTT. Amino acid sequence: CATSPGFPNQPQHF.

The rearrangement uses TRBV24-1 and TRBJ2-5; D may be TRBD2 (5 bases). The CDR3 has 19 residues. Trimming took 9 bases from V and 2 from J, leaving 30 bases between them. The germline V gene has CDR1 KGHDR and CDR2 SFDVKD. CDR3: CATLVDGFRRRLGQETQYF. The DNA of the CDR3 is TGTGCCACCTTAGTTGATGGGTTTCGGAGGCGGTTGGGTCAAGAGACCCAGTACTTC.